Listed here is a single T cell receptor beta chain. Its antigen is unidentified. The data stem from a study of Ad26.COV2.S vaccination and SARS-CoV-2 variants. Study at large: Enrollment placed the donor in the COV1001 Ad26.COV2.S trial arm. Once or twice, 56 days apart, Ad26.COV2.S was delivered intramuscularly.

Regarding the study as a whole: Possible underestimation of total T cell responses by the TCR breadth and depth analyses was noted.

V was clipped by 2 bases and J by 2 bases; unmatched bases: 6. Looked up from germline, CDR1 is MDHEN and CDR2 is SYDVKM. This CDR3 spans 16 amino acids. Treatment: roughly 18 received Ad26.COV2.S at low or high dose, single or two shots; several received placebo; per-sample allocation not given. Specimen acquisition occurred on day 63 following the initial vaccine or placebo injection. The individual, an adult aged 18-55 years, was a donor in Boston. Sequencing was performed with immunoSEQ multiplex PCR; in TCRdb, only in-frame clones are kept and a portion is missing. This table has a few hundred thousand clones, 85% to 90% appearing once.

The V gene is TRBV28, the J gene TRBJ2-5, with 9 bases lining up with TRBD2. This specimen consisted of peripheral blood, obtained in a trial of Ad26.COV2.S vaccine versus placebo. The TCR sequence derives from a person between 18 and 65 years old who received the Ad26.COV2.S COVID-19 vaccine or a placebo. The CDR3 nucleotides read TGTGCCAGCAGTTTAGTGTCTAGCGGGGAGCAAGAGACCCAGTACTTC. This sequence encodes CASSLVSSGEQETQYF.